Within the sample, the clone carrying this T cell receptor beta chain is medium-sized. Other DNA sequences of this sample code for an identical CDR3. Repertoires were generated with immunoSEQ multiplex PCR, while TCRdb's copy carries only in-frame clones and drops some. The sample has 100,000 or so clones; 79% are singletons. Germline values: CDR1 SNHLY, CDR2 FYNNEI. J was trimmed by 4 bases and V by 5 bases; bases with no gene match: 7. The CDR3 has 14 residues. This sample is drawn from a study of control samples from healthy donors and cancer patients. The chain carries TRBV2 and TRBJ1-2; 7 nucleotides match TRBD1. Material for sequencing was blood. This clonotype originated in a woman under 40 in good health. DNA of the CDR3: TGTGCCAGCAGTTCTCGCCGGGACAGCTATGGCTACACCTTC. This codes for CASSSRRDSYGYTF.